Here is one TCR beta chain with its context. Its antigen is undetermined. In the PCR, 60 Vbeta and 13 Jbeta primers were used. Here immunoSEQ multiplex PCR was the method, and the copy in TCRdb shows in-frame clones only, minus some. The data show more than 100,000 clones, around two thirds seen once. CDR3 length equals 16 residues. Trimming took 4 bases from V and 5 from J; bases not matched to a gene: 6. The germline V gene has CDR1 ENHRY and CDR2 SYGVKD. This sample was included in a study of cytomegalovirus exposure and HLA in healthy donors. Study findings and constraints: TCR beta V segments were, for the most part, productive about 90% or about 30% of the time in an earlier analysis. An apparent linkage of common viral pathogens to several of the most significant clusters emerged in a later analysis. Cytomegalovirus-associated status was assigned to around 160 TCR beta chains.

The sequence came from a middle-aged woman in good health and CMV-seropositive. Sequencing was carried out using PBMCs. The chain has TRBV10-3 and TRBJ2-3; 13 bases match TRBD2. DNA of the CDR3: TGTGCCATCAGTGGGGGGACTAGCGGGGAGAAAGATACGCAGTATTTT. It is translated as CAISGGTSGEKDTQYF.